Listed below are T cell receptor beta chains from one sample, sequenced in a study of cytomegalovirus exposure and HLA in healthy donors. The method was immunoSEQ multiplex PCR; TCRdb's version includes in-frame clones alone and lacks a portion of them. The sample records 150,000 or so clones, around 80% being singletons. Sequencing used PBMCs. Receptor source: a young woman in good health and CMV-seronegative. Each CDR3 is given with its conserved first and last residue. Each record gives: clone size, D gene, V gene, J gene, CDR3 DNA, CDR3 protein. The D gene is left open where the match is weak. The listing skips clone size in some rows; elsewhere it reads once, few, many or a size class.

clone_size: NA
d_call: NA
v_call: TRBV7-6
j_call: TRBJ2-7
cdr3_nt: TGTGCCAGCAGCCCGTCCTACGAGCAGTACTTC
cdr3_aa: CASSPSYEQYF

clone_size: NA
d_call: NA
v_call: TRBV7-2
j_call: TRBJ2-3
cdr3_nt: TGTGCCAGCAGCCGGCCCGGGACATCACCCACAGATACGCAGTATTTT
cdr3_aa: CASSRPGTSPTDTQYF

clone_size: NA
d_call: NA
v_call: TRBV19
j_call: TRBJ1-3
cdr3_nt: TGTGCCAGTCGGCAGGGTAGGTCTGGAAACACCATATATTTT
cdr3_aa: CASRQGRSGNTIYF

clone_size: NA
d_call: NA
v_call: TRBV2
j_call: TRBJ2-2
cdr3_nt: TGTGCCAGCTCGTTCTCTAACACCGGGGAGCTGTTTTTT
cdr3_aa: CASSFSNTGELFF

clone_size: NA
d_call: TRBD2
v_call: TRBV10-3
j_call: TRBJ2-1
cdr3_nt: TGTGCCATCAGTGAGCTCCCGGGACTAGCGGGAACTGAGCAGTTCTTC
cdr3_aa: CAISELPGLAGTEQFF

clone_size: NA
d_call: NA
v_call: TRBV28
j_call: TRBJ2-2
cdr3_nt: TGTGCCAGCAGTTTTGGCGGTTTGACAGACACCGGGGAGCTGTTTTTT
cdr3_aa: CASSFGGLTDTGELFF

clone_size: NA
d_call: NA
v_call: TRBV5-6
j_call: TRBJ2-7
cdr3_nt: TGTGCCAGCAGCTTGGCACAAGGATCGGGTGGAAAAGAGCAGTACTTC
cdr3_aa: CASSLAQGSGGKEQYF

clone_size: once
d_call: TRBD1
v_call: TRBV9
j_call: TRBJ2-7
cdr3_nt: TGTGCCAGCAGCGTAGAGCCCGGTGGGACAGGGATCACCTACGAGCAGTACTTC
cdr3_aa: CASSVEPGGTGITYEQYF

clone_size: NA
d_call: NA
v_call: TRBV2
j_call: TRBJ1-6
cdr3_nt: TGTGCCAGCAATCTTAAACAGGGTTACAATTCACCCCTCCACTTT
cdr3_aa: CASNLKQGYNSPLHF

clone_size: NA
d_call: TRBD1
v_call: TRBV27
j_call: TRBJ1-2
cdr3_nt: TGTGCCAGAGATACAGGGGAGGAAGGCTACACCTTC
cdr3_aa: CARDTGEEGYTF

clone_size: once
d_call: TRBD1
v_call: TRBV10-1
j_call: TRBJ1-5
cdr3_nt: TGCGCCAGCGGACAGGGATATCAGCCCCAGCATTTT
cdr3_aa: CASGQGYQPQHF

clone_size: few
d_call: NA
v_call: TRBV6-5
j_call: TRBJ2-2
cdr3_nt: TGTGCCAGCACCCAGAGCGGGTCCGAAGGGGAGCTGTTTTTT
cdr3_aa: CASTQSGSEGELFF

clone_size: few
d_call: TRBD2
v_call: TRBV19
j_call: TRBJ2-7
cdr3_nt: TGTGCCAGTAGTGCCGGACTAGCTTCTCTGTACGAGCAGTACTTC
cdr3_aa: CASSAGLASLYEQYF

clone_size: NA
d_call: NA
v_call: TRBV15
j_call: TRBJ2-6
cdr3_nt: TGTGCCACCGTAAGATATGGCGAGTCGGGACTGAGCTCTGGGGCCAACGTCCTGACTTTC
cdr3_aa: CATVRYGESGLSSGANVLTF

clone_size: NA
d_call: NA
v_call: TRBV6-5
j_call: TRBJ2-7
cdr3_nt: TGTGCCAGCAGCTCTAATGCGGTTCAGGGATACGAGCAGTACTTC
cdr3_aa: CASSSNAVQGYEQYF

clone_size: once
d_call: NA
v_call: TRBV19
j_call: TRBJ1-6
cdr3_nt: TGTGCCAGTAGTATCCTCCCCCTGGGGCAGAATTCATCACCCCTCCACTTT
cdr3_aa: CASSILPLGQNSSPLHF

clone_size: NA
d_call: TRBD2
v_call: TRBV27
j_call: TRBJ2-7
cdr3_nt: TGTGCCAGCAGTGCAACCGGGACTAGCGGTTTTTACGAGCAGTACTTC
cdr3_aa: CASSATGTSGFYEQYF

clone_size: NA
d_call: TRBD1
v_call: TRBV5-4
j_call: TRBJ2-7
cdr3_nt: TGTGCCAGCAGCTTGGAGGGACAGGGCCTCGTGCAGTACTTC
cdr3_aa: CASSLEGQGLVQYF

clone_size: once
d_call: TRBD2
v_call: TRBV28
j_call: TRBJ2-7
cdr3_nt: TGTGCCAGCATGCCTAGCGGGAGCATCTACGAGCAGTACTTC
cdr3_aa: CASMPSGSIYEQYF

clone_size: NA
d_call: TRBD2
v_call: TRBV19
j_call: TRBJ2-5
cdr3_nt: TGTGCCAGTAGCCAACTTAGCGGGGAGACCCAGTACTTC
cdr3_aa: CASSQLSGETQYF

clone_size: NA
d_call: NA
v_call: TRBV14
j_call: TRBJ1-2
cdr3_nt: TGTGCCAGCAGCCAAGATATCGCAGGCCGAGGCTACACCTTC
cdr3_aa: CASSQDIAGRGYTF

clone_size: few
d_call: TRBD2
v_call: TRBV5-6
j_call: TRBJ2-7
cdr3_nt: TGTGCCAGCAGCTTCTCCGGGAGGCTGAGCGAGCAGTACTTC
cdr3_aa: CASSFSGRLSEQYF

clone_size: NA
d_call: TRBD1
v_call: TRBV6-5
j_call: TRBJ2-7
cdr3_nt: TGTGCCAGCAGTTACGGGGCAGGGGGAACCTACGAGCAGTACTTC
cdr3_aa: CASSYGAGGTYEQYF

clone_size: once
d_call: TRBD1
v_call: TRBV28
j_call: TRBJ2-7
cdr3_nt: TGTGCCACCGGACAGGCAAGCAATTCCTACGAGCAGTACTTC
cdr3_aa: CATGQASNSYEQYF

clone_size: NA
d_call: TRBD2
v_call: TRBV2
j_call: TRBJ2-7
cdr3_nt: TGTGCCAGCAGTGTGCCTAGCGGATCCTACGAGCAGTACTTC
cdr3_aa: CASSVPSGSYEQYF

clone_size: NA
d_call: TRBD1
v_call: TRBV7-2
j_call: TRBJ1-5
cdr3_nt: TGTGCCAGCAGCGTGGGACAGGGTAGGGATCGGCCCCAGCATTTT
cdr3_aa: CASSVGQGRDRPQHF

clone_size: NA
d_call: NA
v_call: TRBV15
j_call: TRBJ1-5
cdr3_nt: TGTGCCACCAGCGGACATTATCAGCCCCAGCATTTT
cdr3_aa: CATSGHYQPQHF